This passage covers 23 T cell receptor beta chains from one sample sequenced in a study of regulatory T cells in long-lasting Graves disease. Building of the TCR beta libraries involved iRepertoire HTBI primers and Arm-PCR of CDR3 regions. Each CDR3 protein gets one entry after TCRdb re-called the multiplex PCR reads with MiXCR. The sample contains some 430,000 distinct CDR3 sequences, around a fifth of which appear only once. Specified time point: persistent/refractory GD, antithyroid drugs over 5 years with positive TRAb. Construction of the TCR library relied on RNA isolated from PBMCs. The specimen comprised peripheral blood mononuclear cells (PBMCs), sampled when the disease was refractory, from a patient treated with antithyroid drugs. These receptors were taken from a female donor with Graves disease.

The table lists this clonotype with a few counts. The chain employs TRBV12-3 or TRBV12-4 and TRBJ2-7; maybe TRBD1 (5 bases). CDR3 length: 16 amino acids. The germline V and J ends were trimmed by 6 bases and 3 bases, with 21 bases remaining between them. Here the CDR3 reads CASSPQVTDSLYEQYF. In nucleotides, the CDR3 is TGTGCCAGCAGCCCACAAGTTACCGACAGTCTCTACGAGCAGTACTTC.

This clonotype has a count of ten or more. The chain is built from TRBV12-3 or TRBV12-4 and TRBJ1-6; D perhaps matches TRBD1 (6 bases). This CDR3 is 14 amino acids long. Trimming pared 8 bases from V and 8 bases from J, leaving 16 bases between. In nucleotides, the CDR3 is TGTGCCAGCGGCCAGGGGCTGGTGGATTCACCCCTCCACTTT. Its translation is CASGQGLVDSPLHF.

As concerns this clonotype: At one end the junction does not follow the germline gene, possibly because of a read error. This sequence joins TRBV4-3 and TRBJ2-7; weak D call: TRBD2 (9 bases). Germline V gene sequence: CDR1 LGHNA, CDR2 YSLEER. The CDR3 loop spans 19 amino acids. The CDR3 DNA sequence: TGCGTCAGCAGCTCCCGGGACAGGACTTGTCTAGCGGGATCCTACGAGCAGTACTTC. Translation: CVSSSRDRTCLAGSYEQYF.

The CDR3 loop reads CASSLVSAESNQPQHF. CDR3 bases: TGCGCCAGCAGCCTAGTTTCTGCGGAGAGCAATCAGCCCCAGCATTTT. The chain links TRBV4-1 to TRBJ1-5; D uncertain. The CDR3 totals 16 residues. CDR1 and CDR2 from the germline V gene are MGHRA and YSYEKL. V lost 4 bases and J lost 1, with 14 bases in between.

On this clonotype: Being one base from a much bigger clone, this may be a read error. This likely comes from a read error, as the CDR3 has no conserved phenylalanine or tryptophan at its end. CDR3 amino acids: CASSLSPLEAFL. The CDR3 DNA sequence: TGTGCCAGCAGTTTATCGCCGCTTGAAGCTTTCCTT. The V call is TRBV28, the J call TRBJ1-1; D is uncertain. The CDR3 extends over 12 amino acids. Germline CDR1 is MDHEN and CDR2 is SYDVKM. V lost 1 base, J lost 7 bases, and 7 bases lay in between.

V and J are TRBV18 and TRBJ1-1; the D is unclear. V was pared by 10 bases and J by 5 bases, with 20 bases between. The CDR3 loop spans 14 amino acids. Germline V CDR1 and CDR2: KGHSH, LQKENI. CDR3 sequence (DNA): TGTGCCACCTACGACGGCCAAGCGGGGACTGAAGCTTTCTTT. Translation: CATYDGQAGTEAFF.

The chain's CDR3 is CASSTGTGGLEQYF. CDR3 coding DNA: TGTGCCAGCAGCACCGGGACAGGGGGCCTCGAGCAGTACTTC. The chain combines TRBV28 with TRBJ2-7; 12 nucleotides line up with TRBD1. CDR3 length: 14 amino acids. The junction had 6 bases not matched to a gene; V was cut back by 6 bases and J by 6 bases. The germline V gene encodes CDR1 MDHEN and CDR2 SYDVKM.

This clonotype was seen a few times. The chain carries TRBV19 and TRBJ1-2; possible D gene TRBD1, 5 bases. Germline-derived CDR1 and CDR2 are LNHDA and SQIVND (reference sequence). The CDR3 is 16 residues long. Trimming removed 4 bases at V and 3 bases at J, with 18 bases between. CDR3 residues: CASSTGHEMTDYGYTF. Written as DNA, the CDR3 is TGTGCCAGTAGTACCGGACACGAAATGACGGACTATGGCTACACCTTC.

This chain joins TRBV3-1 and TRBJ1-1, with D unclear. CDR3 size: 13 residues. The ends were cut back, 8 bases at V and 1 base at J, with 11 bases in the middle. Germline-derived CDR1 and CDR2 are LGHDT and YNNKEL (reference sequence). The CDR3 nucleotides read TGTGCCAGCGAGGTAAGACAGAACACTGAAGCTTTCTTT. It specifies CASEVRQNTEAFF.

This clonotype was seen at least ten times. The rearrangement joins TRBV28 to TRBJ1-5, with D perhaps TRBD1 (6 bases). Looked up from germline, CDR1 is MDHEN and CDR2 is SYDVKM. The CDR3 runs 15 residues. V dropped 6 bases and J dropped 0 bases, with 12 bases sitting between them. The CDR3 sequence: CASSQGGYSNQPQHF. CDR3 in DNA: TGTGCCAGCAGCCAAGGGGGGTATAGCAATCAGCCCCAGCATTTT.

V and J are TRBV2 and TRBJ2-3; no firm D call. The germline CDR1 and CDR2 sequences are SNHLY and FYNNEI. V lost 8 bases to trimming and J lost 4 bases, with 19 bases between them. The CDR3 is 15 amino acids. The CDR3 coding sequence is TGTGCCAGCGAGACTGCCACTATGGTGCCAGATACGCAGTATTTT. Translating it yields CASETATMVPDTQYF.

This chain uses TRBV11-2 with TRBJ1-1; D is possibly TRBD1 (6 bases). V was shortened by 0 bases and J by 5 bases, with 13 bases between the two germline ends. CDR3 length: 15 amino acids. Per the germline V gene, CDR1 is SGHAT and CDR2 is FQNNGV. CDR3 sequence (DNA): TGTGCCAGCAGCTTAGAAGCTGGGGGCTGGACTGAAGCTTTCTTT. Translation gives CASSLEAGGWTEAFF.

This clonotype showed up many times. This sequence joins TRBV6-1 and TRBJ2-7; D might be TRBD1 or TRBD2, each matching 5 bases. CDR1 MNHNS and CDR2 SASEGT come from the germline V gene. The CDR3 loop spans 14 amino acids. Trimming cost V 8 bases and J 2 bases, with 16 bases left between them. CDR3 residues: CASESPGPTYEQYF. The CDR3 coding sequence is TGTGCCAGCGAATCCCCGGGACCAACCTACGAGCAGTACTTC.

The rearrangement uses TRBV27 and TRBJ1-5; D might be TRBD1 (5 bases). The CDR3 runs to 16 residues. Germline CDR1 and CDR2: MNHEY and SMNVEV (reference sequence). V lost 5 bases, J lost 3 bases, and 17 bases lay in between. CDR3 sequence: CASSPQGSTLNQPQHF. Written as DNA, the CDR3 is TGTGCCAGCAGTCCCCAGGGCTCCACGCTCAATCAGCCCCAGCATTTT.

For the CDR3, the DNA is TGTGCCAGCAGGGGGGATTGGTTTCAGGCGAGAAAGGAGAGACTGTTTTTT. Translated: CASRGDWFQARKERLFF. The J gene is TRBJ1-4, the V gene TRBV28; possible D gene TRBD1, 5 bases. Trimming took 6 bases from V and 13 from J, leaving 30 bases between them. The CDR3 is made up of 17 amino acids. The germline V gene encodes CDR1 MDHEN and CDR2 SYDVKM.

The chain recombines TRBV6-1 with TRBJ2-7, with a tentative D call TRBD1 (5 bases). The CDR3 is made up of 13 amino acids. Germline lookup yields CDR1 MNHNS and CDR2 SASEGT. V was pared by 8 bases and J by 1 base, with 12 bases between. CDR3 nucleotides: TGTGCCAGCGGGATAGGGGTTTCCTACGAGCAGTACTTC. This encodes CASGIGVSYEQYF.

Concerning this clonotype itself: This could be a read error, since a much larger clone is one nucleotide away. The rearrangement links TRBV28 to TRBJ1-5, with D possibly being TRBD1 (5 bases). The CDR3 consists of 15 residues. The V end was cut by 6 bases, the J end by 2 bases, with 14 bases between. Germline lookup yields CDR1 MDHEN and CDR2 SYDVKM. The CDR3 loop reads CASRTTAYGNQPQHF. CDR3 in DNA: TGTGCCAGCAGAACGACAGCATATGGCAATCAGCCCCAGCATTTT.

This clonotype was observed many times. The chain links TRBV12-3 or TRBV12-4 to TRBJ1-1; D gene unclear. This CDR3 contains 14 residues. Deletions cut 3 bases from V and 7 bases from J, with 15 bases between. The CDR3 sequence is CASSFLPTFVEAFF. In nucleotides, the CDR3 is TGTGCCAGCAGTTTCCTCCCAACCTTCGTTGAAGCTTTCTTT.

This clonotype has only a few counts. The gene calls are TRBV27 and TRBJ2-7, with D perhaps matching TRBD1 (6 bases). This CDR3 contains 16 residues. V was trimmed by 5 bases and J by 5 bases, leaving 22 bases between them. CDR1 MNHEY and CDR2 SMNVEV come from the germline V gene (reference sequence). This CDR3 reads CASSPEPGVLRNEQYF. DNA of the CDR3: TGTGCCAGCAGTCCAGAACCAGGGGTTCTCCGCAACGAGCAGTACTTC.

The CDR3 spells CATRIGPELSYEQYF. CDR3 DNA: TGTGCCACCCGGATAGGCCCAGAATTGTCCTACGAGCAGTACTTC. This chain joins TRBV24-1 and TRBJ2-7; no clear D. The CDR3 spans 15 residues. V was trimmed by 9 bases and J by 1 base, leaving 18 bases between them. Germline values: CDR1 KGHDR, CDR2 SFDVKD.

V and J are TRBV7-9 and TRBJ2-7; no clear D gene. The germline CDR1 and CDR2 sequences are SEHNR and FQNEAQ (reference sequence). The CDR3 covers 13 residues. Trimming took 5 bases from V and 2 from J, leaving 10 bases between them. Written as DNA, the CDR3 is TGTGCCAGCAGCCCCCCGTGGGCCTACGAGCAGTACTTC. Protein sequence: CASSPPWAYEQYF.

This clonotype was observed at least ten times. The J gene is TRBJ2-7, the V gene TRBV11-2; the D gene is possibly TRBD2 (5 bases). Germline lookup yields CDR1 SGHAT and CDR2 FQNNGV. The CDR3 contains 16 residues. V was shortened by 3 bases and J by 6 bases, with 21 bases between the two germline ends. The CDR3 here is CASSLGSRVVSIEQYF. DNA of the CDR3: TGTGCCAGCAGCTTGGGATCGCGGGTCGTAAGTATCGAGCAGTACTTC.

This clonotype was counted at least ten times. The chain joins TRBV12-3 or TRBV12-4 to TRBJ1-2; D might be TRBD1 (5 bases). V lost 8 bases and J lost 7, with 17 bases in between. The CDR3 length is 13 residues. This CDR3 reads CASYGQGNLGYTF. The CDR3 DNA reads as TGTGCCAGCTATGGGCAGGGTAATCTTGGCTACACCTTC.